The clone carrying this T cell receptor (beta chain) was detected ten times or more. Its antigen is not identified. J lost 8 bases, V lost 5 bases, and 14 bases had no gene match. The CDR3 extends over 14 amino acids. Germline V gene lookup returns CDR1 DFQATT and CDR2 SNEGSKA (reference sequence). The sample is drawn from a study of blood T cells in healthy people across ages. Together with a sample-barcoded 5' primer, a J-beta primer mix was included in a second PCR lasting about 7 to 12 cycles. All cDNA molecules were each tagged by a template-switch adaptor with 12 random nucleotides. Per-sample output comprised a minimum of 3 million paired-end reads containing CDR3. From the 5' RACE reads, TCRdb called clonotypes with MiXCR, one entry per CDR3 protein. The table includes 700,000 or so distinct CDR3 sequences, 35% to 50% detected once. The study's findings and limits: Per million T cells, TCR beta diversity dropped about linearly as age rose.

V is TRBV20-1 and J is TRBJ1-2; 7 positions agree with TRBD1. This clonotype originated in a man older than 75 in good health. Sequencing was done on a sample of blood. The CDR3 is CSAPRQGLGGGYTF. CDR3 nucleotide sequence: TGCAGTGCTCCTAGACAGGGTTTAGGGGGGGGCTACACCTTC.